Here is one T cell receptor (beta chain) with its context. This entry belongs to a study of blood T cell repertoires in COVID-19. Study information: PBMCs, B-cell-depleted T cells, or T cells were the source of the cDNA or gDNA that made up the material.

V lost 10 bases to trimming and J lost 4 bases; unmatched junction nucleotides: 11. CDR1 and CDR2 from the germline V gene are LGHDT and YNNKEL (reference sequence). The CDR3 consists of 15 residues. Authors' analysis steps: Amplification of reference gene primers was used by the study to estimate nucleated cell counts. This table comes from immunoSEQ multiplex PCR, and its TCRdb copy is limited to in-frame clones, with some not included. V and J calls and clone size are copied from that table; D and trimming were computed from the DNA. The profile shows about 280,000 clones, about four fifths of them singletons.

Sequencing was performed on peripheral blood. V gene TRBV3-1 (or the pseudogene TRBV3-2) combines with J gene TRBJ2-1, with 9 bases matching TRBD1. The sequence was obtained from a woman aged 45 to 65 who had recovered from COVID-19. The DNA of the CDR3 is TGTGCCACCGGCCCACAGGGGGCTATTTACAATGAGCAGTTCTTC. Amino acid sequence: CATGPQGAIYNEQFF.